These 10 T cell receptor beta chains share one sample of origin, sequenced in a study of blood T cell repertoires in COVID-19. Generated by immunoSEQ multiplex PCR, the TCRdb table keeps only in-frame clones and is missing some. This table has around 130,000 clones, approximately 84% appearing once. Sequencing was done on a sample of peripheral blood. The source is a woman older than 75 with acute or convalescent COVID-19.

The rearrangement uses TRBV7-8 and TRBJ2-2; weak D call: TRBD2 (6 bases). The CDR3 loop spans 15 amino acids. Trimming pared 5 bases from V and 2 bases from J, leaving 12 bases between. Germline assignment: CDR1 SGHVS and CDR2 FQNEAQ. CDR3 region: CASSLRDFNTGELFF. The CDR3 DNA reads TGTGCCAGCAGCCTCCGGGACTTCAACACCGGGGAGCTGTTTTTT.

The V call is TRBV19, the J call TRBJ2-1, with D hard to call. This CDR3 comprises 13 residues. V was trimmed by 5 bases and J by 7 bases, leaving 12 bases between them. From germline, CDR1 is LNHDA and CDR2 SQIVND (reference sequence). CDR3 residues: CASSPANGNEQFF. For the CDR3, the DNA is TGTGCCAGTAGTCCCGCCAACGGTAATGAGCAGTTCTTC. The full variable domain, completed using reference TRBV19 and TRBJ2-1, is DGGITQSPKYLFRKEGQNVTLSCEQNLNHDAMYWYRQDPGQGLRLIYYSQIVNDFQKGDIAEGYSVSREKKESFPLTVTSAQKNPTAFYLCASSPANGNEQFFGPGTRLTVL.

The V call is TRBV27, the J call TRBJ2-1, with 10 bases that match TRBD2. CDR1 is MNHEY and CDR2 is SMNVEV in the germline V gene (reference sequence). This CDR3 contains 16 residues. V lost 5 bases and J lost 1; bases outside the gene matches: 5. In nucleotides, the CDR3 is TGTGCCAGCAGTCGTAGCGGGAGGCCTTCCTACAATGAGCAGTTCTTC. This translates into CASSRSGRPSYNEQFF.

This chain joins TRBV4-3 and TRBJ1-2; TRBD1 aligns across 8 bases. The V gene end was trimmed by 0 bases and the J gene end by 2 bases; junction bases not matched to a gene: 2. This CDR3 contains 15 residues. Germline V lookup: CDR1 LGHNA, CDR2 YSLEER. In DNA, the CDR3 is TGCGCCAGCAGCCAAGACCACAGGGGGAACTATGGCTACACCTTC. Amino acids: CASSQDHRGNYGYTF.

V gene TRBV7-2 combines with J gene TRBJ1-2; D possibly corresponds to TRBD1 (6 bases). The CDR3 contains 12 residues. V was pared by 5 bases and J by 4 bases, with 8 bases between. CDR1 and CDR2 from the germline V gene are SGHTA and FQGNSA. For the CDR3, the DNA is TGTGCCAGCAGCCCACAGGGCTATGGCTACACCTTC. Its translation is CASSPQGYGYTF. Complete variable domain (other parts from reference TRBV7-2 and TRBJ1-2): GAGVSQSPSNKVTEKGKDVELRCDPISGHTALYWYRQSLGQGLEFLIYFQGNSAPDKSGLPSDRFSAERTGGSVSTLTIQRTQQEDSAVYLCASSPQGYGYTFGSGTRLTVV.

Only a few counts were recorded for this clone. V usage is TRBV11-2 and J usage is TRBJ2-2; no reliable D call. The germline CDR1 and CDR2 sequences are SGHAT and FQNNGV. Trimming cost V 5 bases and J 7 bases, with 14 bases left between them. CDR3 length equals 14 residues. CDR3 amino acids: CASSQEHSVGELFF. CDR3 nucleotide sequence: TGTGCCAGCAGCCAAGAACATTCCGTCGGGGAGCTGTTTTTT.

This clone was seen more than once but under ten times. The chain couples TRBV30 to TRBJ1-5, with D uncertain. Germline CDR1 reads GTSNPN; CDR2 reads SVGIG (reference sequence). Between the trimmed V and J ends, which lost 0 bases and 2 bases, there was a span of 8 bases. The length of the CDR3 is 14 residues. The CDR3 coding sequence is TGTGCCTGGAGTGTACTCGGTGGCAATCAGCCCCAGCATTTT. Translation gives CAWSVLGGNQPQHF.

V is TRBV5-1 and J is TRBJ1-1, with 7 nucleotides matching TRBD1. Germline V gene data show CDR1 as SGHRS and CDR2 as YFSETQ. The CDR3 runs to 17 residues. Germline trimming cut 0 bases from V and 3 bases from J; bases unmatched to any gene: 11. CDR3 nucleotide sequence: TGCGCCAGCAGCTTGGGCCCACAGGGGTCGATAGACACTGAAGCTTTCTTT. This gives the protein CASSLGPQGSIDTEAFF.

DNA for the CDR3: TGTGCCAGCAGCACCCCCGGGACAGGGTCTTTCGAGACCCAGTACTTC. It codes for CASSTPGTGSFETQYF. V usage is TRBV5-6 and J usage is TRBJ2-5, with 9 positions matching TRBD1. Germline V gives CDR1 SGHDT, CDR2 YYEEEE. Trimming took 4 bases from V and 5 from J; bases not matched to a gene: 12. This CDR3 contains 16 residues.

This chain links TRBV7-8 with TRBJ2-1; TRBD2 aligns across 8 bases. The CDR3 totals 16 residues. Germline V gene lookup returns CDR1 SGHVS and CDR2 FQNEAQ. V was clipped by 1 base and J by 12 bases; unmatched bases: 14. As DNA, the CDR3 is TGTGCCAGCAGCTTAGGGGCGGGGGGTCTCATCGTCGGGCAGTTCTTC. Translating gives CASSLGAGGLIVGQFF.